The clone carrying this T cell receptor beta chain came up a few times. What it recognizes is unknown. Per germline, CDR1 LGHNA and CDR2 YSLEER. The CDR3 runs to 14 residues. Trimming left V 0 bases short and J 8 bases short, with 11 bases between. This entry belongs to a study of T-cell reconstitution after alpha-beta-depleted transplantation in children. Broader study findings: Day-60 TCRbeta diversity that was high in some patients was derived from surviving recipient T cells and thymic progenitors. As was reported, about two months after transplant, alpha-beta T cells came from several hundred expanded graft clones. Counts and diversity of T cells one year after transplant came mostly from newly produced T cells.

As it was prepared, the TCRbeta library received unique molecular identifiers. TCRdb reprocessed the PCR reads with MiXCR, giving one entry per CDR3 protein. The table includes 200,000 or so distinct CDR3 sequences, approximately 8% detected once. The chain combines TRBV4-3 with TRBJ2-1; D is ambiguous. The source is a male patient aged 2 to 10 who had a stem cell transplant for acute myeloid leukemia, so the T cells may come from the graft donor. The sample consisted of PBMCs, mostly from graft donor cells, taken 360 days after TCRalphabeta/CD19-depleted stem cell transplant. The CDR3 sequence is CASSQEAKSYEQFF. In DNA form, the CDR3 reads TGCGCCAGCAGCCAAGAGGCAAAATCCTATGAGCAGTTCTTC.